The T cell receptor (beta chain) described here comes from a study of T-cell memory formation after mild COVID-19. Study summary: The study found TCR clusters largely donor specific.

This CDR3 has 14 amino acids. V shed 4 bases, J shed 7 bases, and the junction held 7 bases outside the gene matches. The germline V gene has CDR1 LGHDT and CDR2 YNNKEL (reference sequence). This clonotype was counted a few times. Its antigen is currently unknown. Broader study findings: Pre-infection memory carried some responding clones, suggesting that cross-reactive memory joined. CD4+ contracting clones were mainly CM and EM; CD8+ ones, EMRA.

TCR alpha and TCR beta cDNA libraries carrying sample barcodes and UMIs were produced by 5'RACE using constant-segment primers. TCRdb ran MiXCR on the 5' RACE reads and lists one entry per CDR3 protein. The top ten clones hold about an eighth of a sample with almost 550,000 distinct CDR3 sequences, around 20% of them seen once. This chain joins TRBV3-1 and TRBJ1-1; 9 positions match TRBD1. This sequence originates from an adult woman who had mild COVID-19 (a few samples of this study predate the infection). Cell type and time point are not known. The specimen sequenced was PBMCs or a T cell subset sorted from them (not recorded which). The CDR3 is CASSPGTGKGEAFF. The CDR3 DNA follows: TGTGCCAGCAGCCCCGGGACAGGGAAGGGTGAAGCTTTCTTT.